The clone carrying this TCR beta chain has a count of ten or more. Its antigen is as yet unknown. With MiXCR, TCRdb reprocessed the PCR reads. The sample shows 22,000 or so clones, over 9.5% of them seen only once. This entry is derived from a study of metastatic and nonmetastatic thyroid tumors. Broader study findings: Benign nodules reportedly had significantly lower TCR beta diversity than malignant thyroid tumors in blood and tumor.

Thyroid surgery was performed in patients who had received no treatment beforehand. Germline V gene lookup returns CDR1 SGHAT and CDR2 FQNNGV. The V gene lost 5 bases and the J gene lost 6 bases, with 20 bases spanning the gap. This CDR3 spans 16 amino acids. The chain carries TRBV11-2 and TRBJ2-1; D may correspond to TRBD1 or TRBD2 (5 bases each). Sequencing was performed on blood. The origin of this receptor is a female donor with papillary thyroid cancer or a benign thyroid nodule (not recorded which). Some clones in this sample may be carry-over from other donors' samples. The CDR3 coding sequence is TGTGCCAGCAGCACATCAGCCGGGACCAGCACCAATGAGCAGTTCTTC. It yields the protein CASSTSAGTSTNEQFF.